The rows below give T cell receptor beta chains drawn from one sample of a study of blood T cell repertoires in COVID-19. The protocol was immunoSEQ multiplex PCR, while the TCRdb copy is restricted to in-frame clones and leaves out a portion. In the table there are about 160,000 clones, approximately 84% of which are singletons. The source material was peripheral blood. Receptors were obtained from a woman older than 75 with acute or convalescent COVID-19. The CDR3 runs from the conserved cysteine through the conserved F or W. D genes are given only for firm matches. Clone size appears in some rows only: once, few, many, or a class for an expanded clone.

abundance	d_gene	len	j_gene	v_gene	CDR3nt	CDR3aa
NA	TRBD1	21	TRBJ1-5	TRBV24-1	TGTGCCACCAGTGATTTCCAAGGCGACAGGGAATCTCTCCATAGCAATCAGCCCCAGCATTTT	CATSDFQGDRESLHSNQPQHF
NA	NA	15	TRBJ2-7	TRBV11-2	TGTGCCAGCAGCTACCCAGGCGCTTTAAACCCCGAGCAGTACTTC	CASSYPGALNPEQYF
NA	NA	12	TRBJ1-6	TRBV27	TGTGCCAGCAGTTTAGAGGGAACACCCCTCCACTTT	CASSLEGTPLHF
few	TRBD1	14	TRBJ1-1	TRBV6-5	TGTGCCAGCAGTTACTTACAGGGGGGCACTGAAGCTTTCTTT	CASSYLQGGTEAFF
few	TRBD2	14	TRBJ2-1	TRBV25-1	TGTGCCAGTTCTAGCGGCCTTTCACTTAATGAGCAGTTCTTC	CASSSGLSLNEQFF
NA	TRBD1	15	TRBJ1-1	TRBV5-4	TGTGCCAGCAGCTACGAGACAGGGGGGGTCACTGAAGCTTTCTTT	CASSYETGGVTEAFF
NA	NA	16	TRBJ2-1	TRBV5-1	TGCGCCAGCAGCCAACGTGTCTGGGGTCAGGGCAATGAGCAGTTCTTC	CASSQRVWGQGNEQFF
NA	TRBD2	15	TRBJ2-1	TRBV10-3	TGTGCCATCAGGAAACTAGCGGGAGGCCAGGATGAGCAGTTCTTC	CAIRKLAGGQDEQFF
NA	TRBD2	15	TRBJ2-3	TRBV29-1	TGCAGCGTTGCTTGGGGGAGTAGCGGGACAGATACGCAGTATTTT	CSVAWGSSGTDTQYF
few	NA	16	TRBJ1-5	TRBV19	TGTGCCAGTACGGAGCGACGGGCCGGGGGGTTTCAGCCCCAGCATTTT	CASTERRAGGFQPQHF
NA	NA	14	TRBJ2-3	TRBV7-9	TGTGCCAGCAGCCTCCTCTACCTTGGAGATACGCAGTATTTT	CASSLLYLGDTQYF
once	NA	15	TRBJ2-2	TRBV5-1	TGCGCCAGCAGCTTGGAAAATGACAGGTCCGGGGAGCTGTTTTTT	CASSLENDRSGELFF
NA	TRBD2	17	TRBJ2-2	TRBV5-1	TGCGCCAGCAGCTTGCGGACTAGCGGGAGTAGCACCGGGGAGCTGTTTTTT	CASSLRTSGSSTGELFF
NA	NA	15	TRBJ1-1	TRBV7-9	TGTGCCAGCAGCGTCGGGCGGGGGCTGGCCACTGAAGCTTTCTTT	CASSVGRGLATEAFF
NA	NA	12	TRBJ2-7	TRBV12-3/TRBV12-4	TGTGCCAGCAGTCTACAGGGCCACGAGCAGTACTTC	CASSLQGHEQYF
NA	TRBD2	15	TRBJ2-3	TRBV5-1	TGCGCCAGCAAACGGGCGGGAGGCAGCACAGATACGCAGTATTTT	CASKRAGGSTDTQYF
NA	NA	14	TRBJ1-5	TRBV2	TGTGCCAGCAGTCCCGACACTAGCAATCAGCCCCAGCATTTT	CASSPDTSNQPQHF
NA	TRBD1	14	TRBJ1-6	TRBV4-2	TGTGCCAGCACTGGGGGGACAGATAATTCACCCCTCCACTTT	CASTGGTDNSPLHF
few	TRBD1	16	TRBJ1-5	TRBV18	TGTGCCAGCTCACCGACAGGGGATGGGAGCAATCAGCCCCAGCATTTT	CASSPTGDGSNQPQHF
once	NA	15	TRBJ1-2	TRBV2	TGTGCCAGCTCAATTACTTGGGGGGTGCAGAATGGCTACACCTTC	CASSITWGVQNGYTF
NA	NA	14	TRBJ1-2	TRBV2	TGTGCCAGCAGCCTGGGACCAGGGGCCGGTGGCTACACCTTC	CASSLGPGAGGYTF
NA	TRBD2	15	TRBJ2-7	TRBV19	TGTGCCAGTAGTCCGGGACTAGCGGTAACCTACGAGCAGTACTTC	CASSPGLAVTYEQYF
NA	TRBD2	14	TRBJ2-7	TRBV5-4	TGTGCCAGCAGCTTGAACGGGAGGGTCCACGAGCAGTACTTC	CASSLNGRVHEQYF
NA	NA	16	TRBJ1-2	TRBV5-1	TGCGCCAGCAGCCAAAGCGGGCCACCGGATAGGTATGGCTACACCTTC	CASSQSGPPDRYGYTF
once	NA	12	TRBJ1-2	TRBV4-2	TGTGCCAGCAGCCAACCAGGGAAGGGCTACACCTTC	CASSQPGKGYTF
NA	NA	15	TRBJ2-5	TRBV18	TGTGCCAGCTCGCCCGCGGGGGCTCCTTATGAGACCCAGTACTTC	CASSPAGAPYETQYF
NA	NA	16	TRBJ2-1	TRBV7-6	TGTGCCAGCAGCTTGGTCCTGGGGAGCTCCTACAATGAGCAGTTCTTC	CASSLVLGSSYNEQFF
NA	NA	12	TRBJ1-1	TRBV29-1	TGCAGCGCCGGACAAGGGTCAACTGAAGCTTTCTTT	CSAGQGSTEAFF
NA	NA	13	TRBJ2-2	TRBV5-1	TGCGCCACGCGGAAGTCCGAGACCGGGGAGCTGTTTTTT	CATRKSETGELFF
NA	TRBD2	17	TRBJ2-3	TRBV7-2	TGTGCCAGCAGCCAGACTAGCGGGAGGGCCAGTGCAGATACGCAGTATTTT	CASSQTSGRASADTQYF
NA	NA	14	TRBJ1-2	TRBV10-3	TGTGCCATCAGGGGGGCCGCGGGTAGCTATGGCTACACCTTC	CAIRGAAGSYGYTF
NA	TRBD2	16	TRBJ2-1	TRBV7-9	TGTGCCAGCAGCCCTCCCGGGCTAGCGGGAGTCAATGAGCAGTTCTTC	CASSPPGLAGVNEQFF
NA	TRBD2	14	TRBJ2-1	TRBV19	TGTGCCAGCCCTCTAGCGGGAGTACGCAATGAGCAGTTCTTC	CASPLAGVRNEQFF